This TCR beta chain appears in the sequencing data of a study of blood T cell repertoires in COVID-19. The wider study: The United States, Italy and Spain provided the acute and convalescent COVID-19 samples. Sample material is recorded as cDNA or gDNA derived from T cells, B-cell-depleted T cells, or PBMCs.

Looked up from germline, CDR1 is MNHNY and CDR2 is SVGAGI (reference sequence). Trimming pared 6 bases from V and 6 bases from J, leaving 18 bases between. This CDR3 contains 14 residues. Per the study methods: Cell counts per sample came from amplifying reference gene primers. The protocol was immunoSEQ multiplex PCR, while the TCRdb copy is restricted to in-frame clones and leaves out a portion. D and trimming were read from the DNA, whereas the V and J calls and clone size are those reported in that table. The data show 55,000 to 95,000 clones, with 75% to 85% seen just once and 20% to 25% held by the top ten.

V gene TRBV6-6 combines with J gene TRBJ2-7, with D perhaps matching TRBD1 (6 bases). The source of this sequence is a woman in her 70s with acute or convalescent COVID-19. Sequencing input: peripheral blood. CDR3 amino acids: CASSKGGPAGEQYF. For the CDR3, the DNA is TGTGCCAGCAGCAAAGGGGGACCGGCGGGCGAGCAGTACTTC.